A selection of T cell receptor beta chains follows, all from one sample in a study of Graves' ophthalmopathy and Graves' hyperthyroidism. TCRdb itself ran the multiplex PCR reads through MiXCR, one entry per CDR3 protein. The data show around 400,000 distinct CDR3 sequences, with around 17% seen just once and roughly 1.4% held by the top ten. Specimen: peripheral blood. The receptor set was obtained from a woman between 18 and 30 years old with Graves' ophthalmopathy. The CDR3 runs from the conserved cysteine through the conserved F or W. The D gene is left open where the match is weak. Size values are once, few and many counts, or a class for expanded clones, and some rows have none.

D: TRBD1; size: many; J: TRBJ1-6; V: TRBV6-1; CDR3: CASSGKKPGQLNSPLHF; DNA: TGTGCCAGCAGTGGTAAAAAACCGGGACAGCTTAATTCACCCCTCCACTTT
D: TRBD2; size: many; J: TRBJ2-7; V: TRBV12-3/TRBV12-4; CDR3: CASSPLNLAGGEQYF; DNA: TGTGCCAGCAGTCCCCTAAACCTAGCGGGAGGCGAGCAGTACTTC
D: NA; size: few; J: TRBJ1-5; V: TRBV18; CDR3: CASSRAQLVYSSQPQHF; DNA: TGTGCCAGCTCCCGGGCCCAACTTGTCTATAGCAGTCAGCCCCAGCATTTT
D: NA; size: many; J: TRBJ2-5; V: TRBV30; CDR3: CAWSVNFGMPQETQYF; DNA: TGTGCCTGGAGTGTAAATTTCGGGATGCCCCAAGAGACCCAGTACTTC
D: NA; size: many; J: TRBJ2-2; V: TRBV12-3/TRBV12-4; CDR3: CASSFGAGTGELFF; DNA: TGTGCCAGCAGTTTTGGGGCAGGGACCGGGGAGCTGTTTTTT
D: TRBD2; size: many; J: TRBJ2-7; V: TRBV5-1; CDR3: CASSLETPSGGGEQYF; DNA: TGCGCCAGCAGCTTGGAAACTCCTAGCGGGGGGGGCGAGCAGTACTTC
D: NA; size: many; J: TRBJ2-4; V: TRBV2; CDR3: CASYERLTTKNIQYF; DNA: TGTGCCAGCTATGAAAGACTAACTACCAAAAACATTCAGTACTTC
D: NA; size: many; J: TRBJ1-1; V: TRBV6-2/TRBV6-3; CDR3: CASSYSIGMNTEAFF; DNA: TGTGCCAGCAGTTACTCGATAGGGATGAACACTGAAGCTTTCTTT
D: NA; size: many; J: TRBJ1-1; V: TRBV6-2/TRBV6-3; CDR3: CASTLIGTHMNTEAFF; DNA: TGTGCCAGCACTTTAATTGGGACGCACATGAACACTGAAGCTTTCTTT
D: TRBD1; size: many; J: TRBJ1-1; V: TRBV29-1; CDR3: CSVRAGGFSTEAFF; DNA: TGCAGCGTTAGGGCAGGGGGCTTCAGCACTGAAGCTTTCTTT
D: NA; size: many; J: TRBJ2-5; V: TRBV5-1; CDR3: CASMVRGEETQYF; DNA: TGCGCCAGCATGGTCAGGGGAGAGGAGACCCAGTACTTC
D: NA; size: NA; J: TRBJ1-2; V: TRBV6-1; CDR3: CASSEGMTYGYTF; DNA: TGTGCCAGCAGTGAAGGGATGACTTATGGCTACACCTTC
D: TRBD1; size: many; J: TRBJ2-4; V: TRBV28; CDR3: CASRLGTGYLAKNIQYF; DNA: TGTGCCAGCAGGCTTGGGACAGGGTACCTAGCCAAAAACATTCAGTACTTC
D: NA; size: many; J: TRBJ2-7; V: TRBV11-2; CDR3: CASSSRLTGYEQYF; DNA: TGTGCCAGCAGCTCGAGATTGACAGGCTACGAGCAGTACTTC
D: NA; size: many; J: TRBJ1-3; V: TRBV5-5; CDR3: CASSRGGAGNTIYF; DNA: TGTGCCAGCAGCCGAGGGGGTGCTGGAAACACCATATATTTT
D: NA; size: many; J: TRBJ1-5; V: TRBV3-1; CDR3: CASSQEPWRPQHF; DNA: TGTGCCAGCAGCCAGGAACCCTGGCGGCCCCAGCATTTT
D: NA; size: many; J: TRBJ2-7; V: TRBV6-5; CDR3: CASSYSRRLRIGFYEQYF; DNA: TGTGCCAGCAGTTACTCGAGACGGCTCCGAATAGGGTTTTACGAGCAGTACTTC
D: NA; size: many; J: TRBJ1-1; V: TRBV28; CDR3: CASSLSQGHTEAFF; DNA: TGTGCCAGCAGTTTGAGTCAGGGCCACACTGAAGCTTTCTTT
D: TRBD1; size: many; J: TRBJ1-5; V: TRBV2; CDR3: CASSEEGQGIQPQHF; DNA: TGTGCCAGCAGTGAAGAAGGACAGGGGATTCAGCCCCAGCATTTT
D: TRBD2; size: many; J: TRBJ2-5; V: TRBV29-1; CDR3: CSVRASGRGAETQYF; DNA: TGCAGCGTTCGGGCTAGCGGGAGAGGGGCAGAGACCCAGTACTTC
D: NA; size: many; J: TRBJ1-1; V: TRBV27; CDR3: CASSLGGKTEAFF; DNA: TGTGCCAGCAGTCTGGGGGGAAAGACTGAAGCTTTCTTT
D: NA; size: many; J: TRBJ1-3; V: TRBV11-2; CDR3: CASSSFRGTNIPGNTIYF; DNA: TGTGCCAGCAGCTCCTTCCGGGGGACTAACATCCCTGGAAACACCATATATTTT
D: NA; size: many; J: TRBJ2-7; V: TRBV11-2; CDR3: CASSFDGIAYEQYF; DNA: TGTGCCAGCAGCTTTGACGGAATCGCCTACGAGCAGTACTTC
D: NA; size: many; J: TRBJ1-1; V: TRBV6-5; CDR3: CASSYSIVGNTEAFF; DNA: TGTGCCAGCAGTTACTCGATTGTGGGGAACACTGAAGCTTTCTTT